A selection of T cell receptor beta chains follows, all from one sample in a study of regulatory T cells in long-lasting Graves disease. MiXCR was run by TCRdb on the multiplex PCR reads, yielding one entry per CDR3 protein. The table lists 550,000 to 700,000 distinct CDR3 sequences, around 15% of them singletons. These sequences were also reported in another study, on T cells in Graves' hyperthyroidism and ophthalmopathy.

The material sequenced was peripheral blood mononuclear cells (PBMCs), taken at new diagnosis, from a patient treated with antithyroid drugs. The receptor set was obtained from a young man with Graves disease. Each CDR3 is given with its conserved first and last residue. The D gene is left open where the match is weak. Not all rows give a size; the values are once, few, many and, for expanded clones, a class.

J gene: TRBJ1-1; D gene: -; V gene: TRBV6-4; clone size: few; CDR3 protein: CASSDSDGTEAFF; CDR3 DNA: TGTGCCAGCAGTGACTCGGACGGCACTGAAGCTTTCTTT
J gene: TRBJ2-7; D gene: -; V gene: TRBV14; clone size: -; CDR3 protein: CASTLRTRPYEQYF; CDR3 DNA: TGTGCCAGCACCCTACGAACTCGTCCCTACGAGCAGTACTTC
J gene: TRBJ1-5; D gene: -; V gene: TRBV6-1; clone size: few; CDR3 protein: CASRVGGSFHQPQHF; CDR3 DNA: TGTGCCAGCAGGGTGGGGGGTAGCTTTCATCAGCCCCAGCATTTT
J gene: TRBJ2-2; D gene: TRBD1; V gene: TRBV6-1; clone size: few; CDR3 protein: CASSRTGTGVNTGELFF; CDR3 DNA: TGTGCCAGCAGTCGGACCGGGACAGGGGTGAACACCGGAGAGCTGTTTTTT
J gene: TRBJ2-2; D gene: -; V gene: TRBV12-3/TRBV12-4; clone size: many; CDR3 protein: CASSSGARTGELFF; CDR3 DNA: TGTGCCAGCAGTTCTGGCGCACGGACCGGGGAGCTGTTTTTT
J gene: TRBJ2-2; D gene: -; V gene: TRBV7-6; clone size: few; CDR3 protein: CASSLAPGARNAGELFF; CDR3 DNA: TGTGCCAGCAGCTTAGCGCCCGGCGCGCGTAACGCCGGGGAGCTGTTTTTT
J gene: TRBJ2-7; D gene: -; V gene: TRBV14; clone size: -; CDR3 protein: CASSQARREQYF; CDR3 DNA: TGTGCCAGCAGCCAAGCCCGGAGGGAGCAGTACTTC
J gene: TRBJ1-1; D gene: -; V gene: TRBV6-1; clone size: many; CDR3 protein: CASNPWTDTSNSLEAFF; CDR3 DNA: TGTGCCAGCAACCCATGGACGGACACTAGTAACTCGCTTGAAGCTTTCTTT
J gene: TRBJ1-2; D gene: -; V gene: TRBV5-1; clone size: -; CDR3 protein: CASTPDRVHGYTF; CDR3 DNA: TGCGCCAGCACCCCGGATAGGGTACATGGCTACACCTTC
J gene: TRBJ1-3; D gene: TRBD1; V gene: TRBV4-1; clone size: -; CDR3 protein: CASSQDWATGVAGNTIYF; CDR3 DNA: TGCGCCAGCAGCCAAGATTGGGCGACAGGGGTGGCTGGAAACACCATATATTTT
J gene: TRBJ2-3; D gene: -; V gene: TRBV5-4; clone size: -; CDR3 protein: CASSLAGARADTQYF; CDR3 DNA: TGTGCCAGCAGCTTGGCGGGAGCCCGGGCAGATACGCAGTATTTT
J gene: TRBJ2-3; D gene: -; V gene: TRBV20-1; clone size: -; CDR3 protein: CSAQPGTDTQYF; CDR3 DNA: TGCAGTGCTCAACCGGGCACAGATACGCAGTATTTT
J gene: TRBJ2-7; D gene: TRBD1; V gene: TRBV30; clone size: -; CDR3 protein: CAWTRQGSSYEQYF; CDR3 DNA: TGTGCCTGGACCCGACAGGGGAGCTCCTACGAGCAGTACTTC
J gene: TRBJ2-1; D gene: TRBD2; V gene: TRBV7-8; clone size: many; CDR3 protein: CASSLIDRGDEQFF; CDR3 DNA: TGTGCCAGCAGCTTAATTGACCGGGGGGATGAGCAGTTCTTC
J gene: TRBJ2-3; D gene: -; V gene: TRBV5-1; clone size: few; CDR3 protein: CASSGGKGTDTQYF; CDR3 DNA: TGCGCCAGCAGCGGCGGGAAGGGCACAGATACGCAGTATTTT
J gene: TRBJ1-1; D gene: TRBD1; V gene: TRBV20-1; clone size: many; CDR3 protein: CRLRGRSDTEAFF; CDR3 DNA: TGCAGGCTAAGGGGGCGCTCAGACACTGAAGCTTTCTTT
J gene: TRBJ2-1; D gene: TRBD2; V gene: TRBV7-9; clone size: -; CDR3 protein: CASSPSASGHYNEQFF; CDR3 DNA: TGTGCCAGCAGCCCTAGCGCTAGCGGGCATTACAATGAGCAGTTCTTC
J gene: TRBJ2-5; D gene: TRBD1; V gene: TRBV9; clone size: -; CDR3 protein: CASSLPPGGKETQYF; CDR3 DNA: TGTGCCAGCAGCCTACCGCCAGGGGGAAAAGAGACCCAGTACTTC
J gene: TRBJ2-3; D gene: TRBD2; V gene: TRBV30; clone size: -; CDR3 protein: CARLAGRPDTQYF; CDR3 DNA: TGTGCCCGACTAGCGGGAAGACCAGATACGCAGTATTTT
J gene: TRBJ2-3; D gene: -; V gene: TRBV5-6; clone size: -; CDR3 protein: CASRDASTDTQYF; CDR3 DNA: TGTGCCAGCAGGGATGCTAGCACAGATACGCAGTATTTT
J gene: TRBJ1-1; D gene: -; V gene: TRBV12-3/TRBV12-4; clone size: many; CDR3 protein: CASSPQWANTEAFF; CDR3 DNA: TGTGCCAGCAGTCCCCAATGGGCGAACACTGAAGCTTTCTTT
J gene: TRBJ1-1; D gene: TRBD1; V gene: TRBV30; clone size: many; CDR3 protein: CASDRGRWTEAFF; CDR3 DNA: TGTGCCTCGGACAGGGGGAGATGGACTGAAGCTTTCTTT
J gene: TRBJ2-1; D gene: TRBD2; V gene: TRBV27; clone size: few; CDR3 protein: CASSLSSGRIYNEQFF; CDR3 DNA: TGTGCCAGCAGTCTTTCTAGCGGGAGGATCTACAATGAGCAGTTCTTC
J gene: TRBJ2-1; D gene: -; V gene: TRBV7-3; clone size: many; CDR3 protein: CASSLIGRERDEQFF; CDR3 DNA: TGTGCCAGCAGCTTAATAGGGCGAGAGAGGGATGAGCAGTTCTTC
J gene: TRBJ2-1; D gene: -; V gene: TRBV9; clone size: -; CDR3 protein: CASSVLSRRSYNEQFF; CDR3 DNA: TGTGCCAGCAGCGTACTTAGCCGGCGGTCCTACAATGAGCAGTTCTTC
J gene: TRBJ1-6; D gene: -; V gene: TRBV11-2; clone size: -; CDR3 protein: CASSGRGSPLHF; CDR3 DNA: TGTGCCAGCAGTGGCAGGGGATCACCCCTCCACTTT
J gene: TRBJ2-4; D gene: -; V gene: TRBV18; clone size: many; CDR3 protein: CASSPPTRDIQYF; CDR3 DNA: TGTGCCAGCTCACCACCAACGAGAGACATTCAGTACTTC
J gene: TRBJ2-3; D gene: TRBD2; V gene: TRBV29-1; clone size: few; CDR3 protein: CSVDAGGRATDTQYF; CDR3 DNA: TGCAGCGTTGACGCCGGCGGGAGGGCCACAGATACGCAGTATTTT
J gene: TRBJ1-2; D gene: -; V gene: TRBV11-2; clone size: many; CDR3 protein: CASSTDGLFGYTF; CDR3 DNA: TGTGCCAGCAGCACGGACGGACTCTTTGGCTACACCTTC
J gene: TRBJ2-5; D gene: -; V gene: TRBV12-3/TRBV12-4; clone size: many; CDR3 protein: CASSFSLSQETQYF; CDR3 DNA: TGTGCCAGCAGTTTTAGTCTATCCCAAGAGACCCAGTACTTC
J gene: TRBJ1-2; D gene: -; V gene: TRBV6-2/TRBV6-3; clone size: many; CDR3 protein: CASSYVGYGYTF; CDR3 DNA: TGTGCCAGCAGTTACGTCGGGTATGGCTACACCTTC
J gene: TRBJ2-3; D gene: TRBD2; V gene: TRBV28; clone size: few; CDR3 protein: CASSVGLAGGQPDTQYF; CDR3 DNA: TGTGCCAGCAGTGTCGGACTAGCGGGAGGACAGCCAGATACGCAGTATTTT
J gene: TRBJ2-5; D gene: -; V gene: TRBV12-3/TRBV12-4; clone size: many; CDR3 protein: CASSFNRDLGETQYF; CDR3 DNA: TGTGCCAGCAGTTTCAATAGGGATTTAGGGGAGACCCAGTACTTC
J gene: TRBJ1-1; D gene: TRBD1; V gene: TRBV30; clone size: few; CDR3 protein: CAWNPSGGLQAFF; CDR3 DNA: TGTGCCTGGAATCCCTCAGGGGGCCTTCAAGCTTTCTTT
J gene: TRBJ2-1; D gene: TRBD2; V gene: TRBV12-3/TRBV12-4; clone size: many; CDR3 protein: CASSSGTSNEQFF; CDR3 DNA: TGTGCCAGCAGTTCCGGGACTAGCAATGAGCAGTTCTTC
J gene: TRBJ2-1; D gene: TRBD2; V gene: TRBV6-9; clone size: -; CDR3 protein: CASSYRGLAGVEQFF; CDR3 DNA: TGTGCCAGCAGTTACCGAGGACTAGCGGGAGTCGAGCAGTTCTTC
J gene: TRBJ2-1; D gene: TRBD2; V gene: TRBV2; clone size: -; CDR3 protein: CASRRLAGINGQFF; CDR3 DNA: TGTGCCAGCAGGAGACTAGCGGGGATCAATGGGCAGTTCTTC
J gene: TRBJ1-4; D gene: -; V gene: TRBV20-1; clone size: many; CDR3 protein: CSARDPQGREKLFF; CDR3 DNA: TGCAGTGCTAGAGACCCGCAGGGGAGGGAAAAACTGTTTTTT
J gene: TRBJ2-2; D gene: -; V gene: TRBV20-1; clone size: few; CDR3 protein: CSARYRELGTGELFF; CDR3 DNA: TGCAGTGCTAGATATCGGGAGTTAGGCACCGGGGAGCTGTTTTTT
J gene: TRBJ2-1; D gene: -; V gene: TRBV2; clone size: many; CDR3 protein: CASSERPYSYNEQFF; CDR3 DNA: TGTGCCAGCAGTGAAAGACCTTACTCCTACAATGAGCAGTTCTTC
J gene: TRBJ2-1; D gene: -; V gene: TRBV11-2; clone size: many; CDR3 protein: CASSRDSGTYNEQFF; CDR3 DNA: TGTGCCAGCAGCCGAGATAGCGGCACCTACAATGAGCAGTTCTTC
J gene: TRBJ2-7; D gene: -; V gene: TRBV12-3/TRBV12-4; clone size: many; CDR3 protein: CASNGFRADEQYF; CDR3 DNA: TGTGCCAGCAATGGGTTTCGAGCGGACGAGCAGTACTTC
J gene: TRBJ2-5; D gene: -; V gene: TRBV27; clone size: many; CDR3 protein: CASSLWKKGWETQYF; CDR3 DNA: TGTGCCAGCAGTTTATGGAAAAAGGGATGGGAGACCCAGTACTTC
J gene: TRBJ1-5; D gene: -; V gene: TRBV5-6; clone size: -; CDR3 protein: CASSWGGGPEQPQHF; CDR3 DNA: TGTGCCAGCAGCTGGGGAGGGGGGCCCGAACAGCCCCAGCATTTT
J gene: TRBJ2-2; D gene: TRBD1; V gene: TRBV25-1; clone size: -; CDR3 protein: CASSDSPQGAGELFF; CDR3 DNA: TGTGCCAGCAGTGATTCTCCTCAGGGGGCCGGGGAGCTGTTTTTT
J gene: TRBJ2-5; D gene: TRBD1; V gene: TRBV20-1; clone size: -; CDR3 protein: CSARDSRGIQETQYF; CDR3 DNA: TGCAGTGCTAGAGACTCCAGGGGGATCCAAGAGACCCAGTACTTC
J gene: TRBJ2-3; D gene: -; V gene: TRBV2; clone size: medium-sized; CDR3 protein: CASSHRTTHDTQYF; CDR3 DNA: TGTGCCAGCAGTCATCGAACCACCCATGATACGCAGTATTTT
J gene: TRBJ2-7; D gene: -; V gene: TRBV20-1; clone size: many; CDR3 protein: CSARESSGLYEQYF; CDR3 DNA: TGCAGTGCTAGAGAGTCCAGCGGGCTTTACGAGCAGTACTTC
J gene: TRBJ1-2; D gene: -; V gene: TRBV29-1; clone size: few; CDR3 protein: CSVLNNEGGYTF; CDR3 DNA: TGCAGCGTTTTAAACAATGAGGGTGGCTACACCTTC
J gene: TRBJ2-3; D gene: -; V gene: TRBV27; clone size: many; CDR3 protein: CASSITSRTDTQYF; CDR3 DNA: TGTGCCAGCAGTATTACTAGCCGCACAGATACGCAGTATTTT